This T cell receptor beta chain was observed in a study of regulatory T cells in long-lasting Graves disease. Points from the study as a whole: Persistent Graves' patients showed a TCR diversity that was lower than that of newly diagnosed ones.

The time point: newly diagnosed GD, antithyroid drugs for less than 3 months. From PBMCs, RNA was extracted and then used to make the TCR library. Worth noting for this clonotype: The antigen is not known.

V was cut by 4 bases and J by 10 bases, with 8 bases left in between. The germline gives CDR1 SGHAT, CDR2 FQNNGV. The CDR3 loop spans 11 amino acids. Arm-PCR of CDR3 regions with iRepertoire HTBI primers generated TCR beta libraries. TCRdb used MiXCR to reprocess the multiplex PCR reads, holding one entry per CDR3 protein. The repertoire consists of 350,000 to 450,000 distinct CDR3 sequences, with approximately 16% occurring once and the leading ten covering about 32%. The same sample was also used in a study of T cells in Graves' hyperthyroidism and ophthalmopathy.

J is TRBJ2-1 and V is TRBV11-2; D uncertain. The TCR was taken from a middle-aged man with Graves disease. This sample comprised peripheral blood mononuclear cells (PBMCs), obtained at new diagnosis, from a patient treated with antithyroid drugs. CDR3 amino acids: CASSSRAEQFF. CDR3 sequence (DNA): TGTGCCAGCAGCTCTCGGGCCGAGCAGTTCTTC.